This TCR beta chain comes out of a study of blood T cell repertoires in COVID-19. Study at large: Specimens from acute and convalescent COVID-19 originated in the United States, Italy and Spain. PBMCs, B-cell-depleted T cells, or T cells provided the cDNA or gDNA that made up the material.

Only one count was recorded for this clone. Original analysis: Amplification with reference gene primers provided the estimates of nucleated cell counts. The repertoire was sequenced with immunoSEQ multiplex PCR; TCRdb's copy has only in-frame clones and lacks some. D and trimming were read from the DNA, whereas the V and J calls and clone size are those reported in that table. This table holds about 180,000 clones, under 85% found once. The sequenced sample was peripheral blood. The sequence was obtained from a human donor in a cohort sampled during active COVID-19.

CDR3 nucleotides: TGTGCCAGCAGGATGACAGGGAATAATGAAAAACTGTTTTTT. Residues: CASRMTGNNEKLFF. This rearrangement joins TRBV6-5 to TRBJ1-4, with 7 bases matching TRBD1. This CDR3 spans 14 amino acids. V lost 6 bases to trimming and J lost 4 bases; unmatched junction nucleotides: 5. CDR1 is MNHEY and CDR2 is SVGAGI in the germline V gene.